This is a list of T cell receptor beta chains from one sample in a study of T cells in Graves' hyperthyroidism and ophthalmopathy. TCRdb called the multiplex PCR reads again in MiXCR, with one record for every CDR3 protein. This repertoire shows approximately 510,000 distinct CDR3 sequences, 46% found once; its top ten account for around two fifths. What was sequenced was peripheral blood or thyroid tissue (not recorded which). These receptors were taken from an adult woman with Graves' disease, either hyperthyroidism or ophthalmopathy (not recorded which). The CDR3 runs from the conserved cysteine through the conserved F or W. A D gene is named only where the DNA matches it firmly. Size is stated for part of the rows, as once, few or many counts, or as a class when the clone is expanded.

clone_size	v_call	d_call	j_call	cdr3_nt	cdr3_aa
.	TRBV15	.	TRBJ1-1	TGTGCCACCAGCAGAGATCTTAAGGGTGAAGCTTTCTTT	CATSRDLKGEAFF
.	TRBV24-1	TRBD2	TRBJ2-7	TGTGCCACCCGGACTAGCGGGAGCTACGAGCAGTACTTC	CATRTSGSYEQYF
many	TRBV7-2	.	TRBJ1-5	TGTGCCAGCAGCTTAGGGTCTGACAAGCCCCAGCATTTT	CASSLGSDKPQHF
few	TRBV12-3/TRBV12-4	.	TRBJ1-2	TGTGCCAGCAGCAACTACGGAGGGGAAGACTATGGCTACACCTTC	CASSNYGGEDYGYTF
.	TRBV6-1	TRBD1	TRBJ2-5	TGTGCCAGCAGTCTCCGACAGGGGGCAAAGACCCAGTACTTC	CASSLRQGAKTQYF
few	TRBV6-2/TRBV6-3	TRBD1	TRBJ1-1	TGTGCCAGCAGTTACTCGGCAGGGGGGACCACTGAAGCTTTCTTT	CASSYSAGGTTEAFF
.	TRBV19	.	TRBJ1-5	TGTGCCAGCAGCCAAGATGGGCAAGTCAATCAGCCCCAGCATTTT	CASSQDGQVNQPQHF
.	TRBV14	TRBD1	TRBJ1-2	TGTGCCAGCCAATCCGGGACAGGGGCTAACTATGGCTACACCTTC	CASQSGTGANYGYTF
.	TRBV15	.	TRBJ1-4	TGTGCCACCAGCAAAGACAGTGCCGCCGGGGGGGCTAATGAAAAACTGTTTTTT	CATSKDSAAGGANEKLFF
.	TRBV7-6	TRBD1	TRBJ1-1	TGTGCCAGCAGCTTAGGACAGGGGGCGCTTACTGAAGCTTTCTTT	CASSLGQGALTEAFF
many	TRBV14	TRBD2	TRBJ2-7	TGTGCCAGCAGCCAAGTGACTAGCATATTCAACGAGCAGTACTTC	CASSQVTSIFNEQYF
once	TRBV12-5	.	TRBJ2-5	TGTGCTAGTGGCCTAGACAGGCAACAAGAGACCCAGTACTTC	CASGLDRQQETQYF
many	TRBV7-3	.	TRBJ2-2	TGTGCCAGCAGCCGCATCCCAAACACCGGGGAGCTGTTTTTT	CASSRIPNTGELFF
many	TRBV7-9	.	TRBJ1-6	TGTGCCAGCAGCCCTTCTAATTCACCCCTCCACTTT	CASSPSNSPLHF
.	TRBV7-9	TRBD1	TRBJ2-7	TGTGCCAGCAGCTTAGTACGGGACAGGGACTACGAGCAGTACTTC	CASSLVRDRDYEQYF
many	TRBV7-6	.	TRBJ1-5	TGTGCCAGCAGCTTAAGGGCCGGTACGGGGCAGCCCCAGCATTTT	CASSLRAGTGQPQHF
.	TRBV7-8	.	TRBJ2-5	TGTGCCAGCAGCTCCCGGGACATGCTAGAGACCCAGTACTTC	CASSSRDMLETQYF
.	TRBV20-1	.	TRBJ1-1	TGCAGTGCTAGAGGCACGGGGGGAGGCACTGAAGCTTTCTTT	CSARGTGGGTEAFF
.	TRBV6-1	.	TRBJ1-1	TGTGCCAGCAGTGAATCTTTGGGGAGCACTGAAGCTTTCTTT	CASSESLGSTEAFF
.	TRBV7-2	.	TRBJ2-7	TGTGCCAGCAGCTTCCAACCAGGGACTTCAGAGCAGTACTTC	CASSFQPGTSEQYF
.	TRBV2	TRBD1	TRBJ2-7	TGTGCCAGCAGCTGGGGACAGGGGGCTCGATACGAGCAGTACTTC	CASSWGQGARYEQYF
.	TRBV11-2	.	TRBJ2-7	TGTGCCAGCAGCTCCGTCCCGGGGGCAGGGGTAAACTTC	CASSSVPGAGVNF
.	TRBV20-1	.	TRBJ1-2	TGCAGTGCTAGTCCCCCGGGGGGGGGCAATGGCTACACCTTC	CSASPPGGGNGYTF
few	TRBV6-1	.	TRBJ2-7	TGTGCCAGCAGCCACATCCCTGGACAGACGTCCAACGAGCAGTACTTC	CASSHIPGQTSNEQYF
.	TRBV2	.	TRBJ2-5	TGTGCCAGGACCTCATCCGGCGGCACCGGGAAGACCCAGTACTTC	CARTSSGGTGKTQYF
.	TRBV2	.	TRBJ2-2	TGTGCCAGCACTGCTGGGGCAGGGGAAATCAACGGGGAGCTGTTTTTT	CASTAGAGEINGELFF
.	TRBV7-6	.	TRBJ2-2	TGTGCCAGCACCAAACCTAGCGCCGGGGAGCTGTTTTTT	CASTKPSAGELFF
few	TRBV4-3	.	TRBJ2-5	TGCGCCAGCAGCCAAGATTGGCAGGGAGAGACCCAGTACTTC	CASSQDWQGETQYF
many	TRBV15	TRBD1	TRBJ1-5	TGTGCCACCAGCAGAGAGCCTTGGACAGGCTCCAATCAGCCCCAGCATTTT	CATSREPWTGSNQPQHF
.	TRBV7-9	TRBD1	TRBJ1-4	TGTGCCAGCAGTTCGTGGGACAGCAGAAATGAAAAACTGTTTTTT	CASSSWDSRNEKLFF
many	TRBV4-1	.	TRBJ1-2	TGCGCCAGCAGCCAAGAGATTTTAGCGTCACGCGGCTACACCTTC	CASSQEILASRGYTF
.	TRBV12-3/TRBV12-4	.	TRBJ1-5	TGTGCCAGCAGTGAATGGGTTCAGCCCCAGCATTTT	CASSEWVQPQHF
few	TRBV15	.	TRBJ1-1	TGTGCCACCAGCAGAGATGGGTCCATGAACACTGAAGCTTTCTTT	CATSRDGSMNTEAFF
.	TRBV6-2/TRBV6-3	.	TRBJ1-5	TGTGCCAGCAGTTACTCGATTCTAAGCATTAATCAGCCCCAGCATTTT	CASSYSILSINQPQHF
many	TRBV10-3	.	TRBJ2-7	TGTGCCGCTAGTTCTAGCGCCCAGGGTTTTTACGAGCAGTACTTC	CAASSSAQGFYEQYF
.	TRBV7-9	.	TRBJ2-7	TGTGCCAGCACTCGGTGGGGAACCTACGAGCAGTACTTC	CASTRWGTYEQYF
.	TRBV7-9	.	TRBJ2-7	TGTGCCAGCAGCTTGGGCGGAGGACGCGAGCAGTACTTC	CASSLGGGREQYF
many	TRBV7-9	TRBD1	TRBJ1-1	TGTGCCAGCAGCTCGGGACAGCTGAACACTGAAGCTTTCTTT	CASSSGQLNTEAFF
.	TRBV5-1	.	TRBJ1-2	TGCGCCAGCAGCTTAAGATCCACAGCGGCCTATGGCTACACCTTC	CASSLRSTAAYGYTF
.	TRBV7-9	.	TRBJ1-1	TGTGCCAGCAGCTTAGTGAAGGGGAAAAACACTGAAGCTTTCTTT	CASSLVKGKNTEAFF
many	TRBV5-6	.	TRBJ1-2	TGTGCCAGCAGCTCCGGACACTATGGCTACACCTTC	CASSSGHYGYTF
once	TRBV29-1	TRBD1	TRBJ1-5	TGCAGCGCAGGTGACAGGGGTGGTCAGCCCCAGCATTTT	CSAGDRGGQPQHF
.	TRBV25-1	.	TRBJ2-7	.	CACSARVAGGPEQYF
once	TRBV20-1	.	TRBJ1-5	TGCAGTGCCTCCGGGACGATTGATCAGCCCCAGCATTTT	CSASGTIDQPQHF
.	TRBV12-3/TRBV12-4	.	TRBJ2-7	TGTGCCAGCAGTTTTTTGGGGCGCGAGCAGTACTTC	CASSFLGREQYF
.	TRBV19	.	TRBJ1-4	TGTGCCACATCCACTTGGAAAGGCAGTGGTGAAAAACTGTTTTTT	CATSTWKGSGEKLFF
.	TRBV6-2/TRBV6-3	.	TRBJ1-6	TGTGCCACCCGGGGAACCTATAATTCACCCCTCCACTTT	CATRGTYNSPLHF
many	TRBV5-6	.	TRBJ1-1	TGTGCCAGCAGCTTGAGCAGCTTCACTGAAGCTTTCTTT	CASSLSSFTEAFF
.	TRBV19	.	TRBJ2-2	TGTGCCAGTAGTATACGGACCACCGGGGAGCTGTCTTGG	CASSIRTTGELSW
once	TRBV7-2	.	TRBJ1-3	TGTGCCAGCAGCTGGGGACCATACACCATATATTTT	CASSWGPYTIYF
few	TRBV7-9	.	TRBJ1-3	TGTGCCAGCAGCTTTTCGGGGCTTGGAAACACCATATATTTT	CASSFSGLGNTIYF
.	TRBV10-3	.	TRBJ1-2	TGTGCCAGCAGATCCATCCCCGGGAGGGATGGCTACACCTTC	CASRSIPGRDGYTF
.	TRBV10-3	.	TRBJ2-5	TGTGCCATCAGTTTAAACAGGGTGGAGACCCAGTACTTC	CAISLNRVETQYF